Listed here are 29 T cell receptor beta chains from one sample, sequenced in a study of T cells in Graves' hyperthyroidism and ophthalmopathy. Amplification of TCR beta CDR3 regions used RNA as the template. Initially, a first-round RT-PCR of the TCR CDR3 employed the HTBI primer set. TCRdb re-analysed the multiplex PCR reads in MiXCR, keeping a single row per CDR3 protein. This sample carries over 250,000 distinct CDR3 sequences, approximately 15% of them seen once, and the ten largest clones take 30% to 35%. Sequenced material: blood. These receptors all stem from a woman aged 40 to 50 with Graves' ophthalmopathy.

The sample holds many counts of this clonotype. In nucleotides, the CDR3 is TGTGCCAGCAGTGGCCAGCGCTATTCCATATATTTT. Translated, it gives CASSGQRYSIYF. The chain has TRBV7-2 and TRBJ1-3; D gene unclear. This CDR3 region has 12 residues. The germline V and J ends were trimmed by 6 bases and 11 bases, with 14 bases remaining between them. Germline CDR1 SGHTA, CDR2 FQGNSA.

In its sample, this clonotype was seen many times. This chain connects TRBV5-1 to TRBJ2-7; perhaps TRBD1 as D (7 bases). V was cut by 4 bases and J by 3 bases, with 14 bases left in between. Per germline, CDR1 SGHRS and CDR2 YFSETQ. This CDR3 region has 14 residues. The CDR3 protein is CASSRGTVVYEQYF. As DNA, the CDR3 is TGCGCCAGCAGCCGGGGGACAGTTGTCTACGAGCAGTACTTC.

This rearrangement joins TRBV30 to TRBJ2-7; a possible D gene is TRBD1 (5 bases). Trimming cost V 2 bases and J 3 bases, with 11 bases left between them. Germline CDR1 and CDR2: GTSNPN and SVGIG (reference sequence). The CDR3 spans 13 residues. CDR3 sequence reads: CAWSPGNSYEQYF. In DNA form, the CDR3 reads TGTGCCTGGAGTCCAGGGAATAGCTACGAGCAGTACTTC.

This clonotype was picked up many times. This rearrangement joins TRBV28 to TRBJ1-2; D unclear. The CDR3 has 12 amino acids. V gave up 7 bases and J gave up 8 bases, with 14 bases separating them. Looked up from germline, CDR1 is MDHEN and CDR2 is SYDVKM. CDR3 nucleotide sequence: TGTGCCAGCACCTCGGGCCTTTTAGGCTACACCTTC. Translating gives CASTSGLLGYTF.

Many counts were recorded for this clonotype. The chain has TRBV3-1 and TRBJ2-1; the match to TRBD1 covers 8 bases. This CDR3 contains 15 residues. Trimming took 1 base from V and 10 from J; bases not matched to a gene: 9. CDR1 and CDR2 from the germline V gene are LGHDT and YNNKEL (reference sequence). For the CDR3, the DNA is TGTGCCAGCAGCCAAGCAGGGGGCGGAGTGGGCGAGCAGTTCTTC. Protein: CASSQAGGGVGEQFF.

The table lists this clonotype with a few counts. CDR3 sequence reads: CASSPLLNSPLHF. In DNA, the CDR3 is TGTGCCAGCTCACCCCTTTTAAATTCACCCCTCCACTTT. The chain combines TRBV18 with TRBJ1-6, with D unclear. Trimming took 3 bases from V and 7 from J, leaving 7 bases between them. CDR1 is KGHSH, CDR2 LQKENI, per germline. The CDR3 covers 13 residues. Full variable domain (rest looked up from reference TRBV18 and TRBJ1-6): NAGVMQNPRHLVRRRGQEARLRCSPMKGHSHVYWYRQLPEEGLKFMVYLQKENIIDESGMPKERFSAEFPKEGPSILRIQQVVRGDSAAYFCASSPLLNSPLHFGNGTRLTVT.

This clonotype was found a few times. The CDR3 bases are TGTGCCAGCAGCCCCCGGCAGGGGGTCTACATGAACACTGAAGCTTTCTTT. Translation: CASSPRQGVYMNTEAFF. This chain uses TRBV3-1 with TRBJ1-1; 7 bases match TRBD1. CDR1 and CDR2 (germline): LGHDT, YNNKEL (reference sequence). This CDR3 contains 17 residues. Germline trimming cut 4 bases from V and 0 bases from J; bases unmatched to any gene: 11.

This chain connects TRBV6-1 to TRBJ2-2; 7 positions match TRBD1. CDR1 and CDR2 from the germline V gene are MNHNS and SASEGT. Germline trimming cut 3 bases from V and 4 bases from J; bases unmatched to any gene: 8. The CDR3 length is 16 residues. The CDR3 region is CASSDNRGRGTGELFF. Here the CDR3 DNA reads TGTGCCAGCAGTGACAACAGGGGCAGGGGCACCGGGGAGCTGTTTTTT.

This clonotype was observed many times. The chain joins TRBV7-2 to TRBJ1-2, with TRBD1 matching 10 bases. The V gene's germline CDR1 is SGHTA and CDR2 FQGNSA. This CDR3 is built from 14 residues. With V trimmed by 5 bases and J by 7 bases, 7 bases remained unmatched. The CDR3 nucleotides are TGTGCCAGCAGCCAAGACAGGGGGCTATTTGGCTACACCTTC. Translated: CASSQDRGLFGYTF.

This clonotype was picked up many times. The CDR3: CASRRDRGLGNQPQHF. The CDR3 DNA reads as TGTGCCAGCAGGCGGGACAGGGGGCTCGGCAATCAGCCCCAGCATTTT. This rearrangement joins TRBV6-1 to TRBJ1-5, with TRBD1 identical over 12 bases. Germline CDR1 and CDR2: MNHNS and SASEGT. The CDR3 has 16 amino acids. V was pared by 6 bases and J by 2 bases, with 5 bases of the junction left unmatched.

This clonotype occurred many times. This chain uses TRBV20-1 with TRBJ1-1, with unresolved D. The CDR3 is 12 residues long. Trimming cost V 6 bases and J 4 bases, with 12 bases left between them. The germline gives CDR1 DFQATT, CDR2 SNEGSKA (reference sequence). The CDR3 bases are TGCAGTGCCGCGCGACTGAGCACTGAAGCTTTCTTT. It codes for CSAARLSTEAFF.

This clonotype appeared a few times. V usage is TRBV28 and J usage is TRBJ1-4; D is ambiguous. Trimming shortened V by 4 bases and J by 8 bases, and 14 bases separated the two germline ends. Germline-derived CDR1 and CDR2 are MDHEN and SYDVKM. CDR3 length: 14 residues. Here the CDR3 DNA reads TGTGCCAGCAGTTCCGGGGTCTTAGGAGAAAAACTGTTTTTT. It codes for CASSSGVLGEKLFF.

This clonotype was counted a few times. The genes are TRBV7-9 and TRBJ2-1, with D possibly TRBD2 on 5 matching bases. CDR3 length: 14 residues. Trimming pared 1 base from V and 10 bases from J, leaving 14 bases between. Germline CDR1 SEHNR, CDR2 FQNEAQ (reference sequence). For the CDR3, the DNA is TGTGCCAGCAGCTTAGTTGTAGCGTCCACGGAGCAGTTCTTC. Translating it yields CASSLVVASTEQFF.

This clonotype was recorded at least ten times. This chain connects TRBV25-1 to TRBJ1-5; weak D call: TRBD1 (5 bases). Trimming cost V 3 bases and J 4 bases, with 13 bases left between them. This CDR3 spans 15 amino acids. CDR1 and CDR2 from the germline V gene are MGHDK and SYGVNS. The CDR3 reads CASSDGRDRNQPQHF. The CDR3 DNA follows: TGTGCCAGCAGTGACGGCAGGGACCGTAATCAGCCCCAGCATTTT.

With regard to this clonotype: A much larger clone lies a single base off, so this may be a read error. No conserved phenylalanine or tryptophan is present at the end of the CDR3, so a read error is the likely explanation. The chain links TRBV19 to TRBJ1-5; D unresolved. The germline CDR1 and CDR2 sequences are LNHDA and SQIVND (reference sequence). The CDR3 spans 16 residues. V gave up 1 base and J gave up 2 bases, with 12 bases separating them. CDR3 DNA: TGTGCCAGTAGTATAGGTGGAGTGTTGGGCAATCAGCCCCAGCATTCT. Translation: CASSIGGVLGNQPQHS.

V is TRBV20-1 and J is TRBJ2-7; D is perhaps TRBD2 (6 bases). The CDR3 extends over 13 amino acids. V dropped 6 bases and J dropped 2 bases, with 14 bases sitting between them. Per the germline V gene, CDR1 is DFQATT and CDR2 is SNEGSKA (reference sequence). The CDR3 sequence: CSAAKTRTYEQYF. The CDR3 DNA follows: TGCAGTGCGGCAAAGACTAGAACCTACGAGCAGTACTTC.

At least ten counts were recorded for this clonotype. The chain has TRBV28 and TRBJ1-5; TRBD1 matches 10 bases. The germline V gene has CDR1 MDHEN and CDR2 SYDVKM. The CDR3 consists of 17 residues. V shed 6 bases and J 4 bases; nucleotides not matched to a gene: 12. The CDR3: CASRAGTGVFWNQPQHF. The CDR3, as DNA: TGTGCCAGCAGGGCCGGGACAGGGGTTTTTTGGAATCAGCCCCAGCATTTT.

There are a few counts of this clonotype. V is TRBV9 and J is TRBJ1-1; D unresolved. Trimming took 0 bases from V and 5 from J, leaving 8 bases between them. The CDR3 totals 13 residues. Germline assignment: CDR1 SGDLS and CDR2 YYNGEE. The CDR3 DNA follows: TGTGCCAGCAGCGTAGAGAGGTGGACTGAAGCTTTCTTT. Its translation: CASSVERWTEAFF.

This clonotype came up many times. V and J are TRBV6-1 and TRBJ2-7, with TRBD2 matching 11 bases. From germline, CDR1 is MNHNS and CDR2 SASEGT. V shed 5 bases and J 4 bases; nucleotides not matched to a gene: 4. The CDR3 length is 14 residues. The CDR3 loop is CASSYGTSGYEQYF. The CDR3 DNA is TGTGCCAGCAGTTACGGGACTAGCGGTTACGAGCAGTACTTC.

The genes are TRBV20-1 and TRBJ2-1; 9 bases match TRBD2. The germline CDR1 and CDR2 sequences are DFQATT and SNEGSKA (reference sequence). This CDR3 comprises 14 residues. The J segment lost 5 bases and the V segment lost 3 bases, leaving 5 bases of the junction unmatched. The CDR3 sequence is CSASSGGRDNEQFF. The CDR3 coding sequence is TGCAGTGCTAGCTCCGGCGGGAGGGACAATGAGCAGTTCTTC.

The sample holds a few counts of this clonotype. The V and J genes are TRBV5-1 and TRBJ1-3, with D maybe TRBD1 (5 bases). The V end lost 4 bases, the J end lost 0 bases, and 11 bases lay between the germline ends. The germline gives CDR1 SGHRS, CDR2 YFSETQ. CDR3 length: 15 amino acids. The CDR3 DNA reads as TGCGCCAGCAGCGGACGGGGGGGCTCTGGAAACACCATATATTTT. Residues: CASSGRGGSGNTIYF.

This clonotype was seen at least ten times. The rearrangement joins TRBV12-3 or TRBV12-4 to TRBJ2-5, with 8 bases lining up with TRBD1. V shed 3 bases, J shed 5 bases, and the junction held 14 bases outside the gene matches. The CDR3 sequence is 17 residues long. The CDR3, as DNA: TGTGCCAGCAGTTTCCAGGACAGGGTGTCCGCTTGGGAGACCCAGTACTTC. This sequence encodes CASSFQDRVSAWETQYF.

This clonotype was counted only a few times. This rearrangement joins TRBV5-1 to TRBJ2-5; 9 bases line up with TRBD2. Germline values: CDR1 SGHRS, CDR2 YFSETQ. The CDR3 has 15 residues. V dropped 1 base and J dropped 5; count of bases not matched to a gene: 6. The CDR3 loop reads CASSLSIAGDETQYF. CDR3 coding DNA: TGCGCCAGCAGCTTGAGTATAGCGGGGGATGAGACCCAGTACTTC. The full variable domain, completed using reference TRBV5-1 and TRBJ2-5, is KAGVTQTPRYLIKTRGQQVTLSCSPISGHRSVSWYQQTPGQGLQFLFEYFSETQRNKGNFPGRFSGRQFSNSRSEMNVSTLELGDSALYLCASSLSIAGDETQYFGPGTRLLVL.

This chain joins TRBV12-3 or TRBV12-4 and TRBJ2-7, with unresolved D. This CDR3 spans 13 amino acids. Trimming stripped 3 bases from V and 2 bases from J, with 8 bases between. CDR3 nucleotide sequence: TGTGCCAGCAGTTTCTTAACCCCCTACGAGCAGTACTTC. Translation gives CASSFLTPYEQYF.

This clonotype was counted ten times or more. The genes are TRBV20-1 and TRBJ2-2; weak D call: TRBD2 (6 bases). CDR3 length: 14 amino acids. Germline V gene lookup returns CDR1 DFQATT and CDR2 SNEGSKA (reference sequence). V lost 4 bases, J lost 5 bases, and 14 bases lay in between. CDR3 amino acids: CSATGGSGTGELFF. In nucleotides, the CDR3 is TGCAGTGCTACCGGAGGGTCGGGTACCGGGGAGCTGTTTTTT.

This clonotype was seen ten or more times. V is TRBV14 and J is TRBJ1-2; D not resolved. The CDR3 is 12 amino acids. Germline V gives CDR1 SGHDN, CDR2 FVKESK. Between the trimmed V and J ends, which lost 1 base and 8 bases, there was a span of 8 bases. The CDR3 region is CASSQVGSGYTF. The CDR3, as DNA: TGTGCCAGCAGCCAAGTTGGGTCCGGCTACACCTTC.

The chain uses TRBV7-9 and TRBJ2-7, with TRBD2 as a possible D gene (5 bases). V was trimmed by 8 bases and J by 4 bases, leaving 18 bases between them. This CDR3 contains 14 residues. CDR1 SEHNR and CDR2 FQNEAQ come from the germline V gene (reference sequence). CDR3 protein: CASSGGSRVYEQYF. The DNA of the CDR3 is TGTGCCAGCTCCGGCGGGTCGCGAGTATACGAGCAGTACTTC.

This clonotype was detected ten times or more. V is TRBV2 and J is TRBJ1-5; D remains unclear. The germline V gene has CDR1 SNHLY and CDR2 FYNNEI. The V gene lost 0 bases and the J gene lost 1 base, with 10 bases spanning the gap. The CDR3 runs 16 residues. The CDR3 DNA reads as TGTGCCAGCAGTGAAGCTAAGTTAGGGAGCAATCAGCCCCAGCATTTT. Protein sequence: CASSEAKLGSNQPQHF.

This clonotype appeared many times. The V gene is TRBV27, the J gene TRBJ2-7, with 10 bases fitting TRBD2. In germline, CDR1 is MNHEY, CDR2 SMNVEV (reference sequence). With 5 bases clipped from V and 3 bases from J, the junction kept 13 bases outside the gene matches. This CDR3 has 17 residues. The CDR3 nucleotides read TGTGCCAGCAGTCCTCGATGGGCTAGCGGGGGAGTCTACGAGCAGTACTTC. It is translated as CASSPRWASGGVYEQYF.